These 13 T cell receptor beta chains were sequenced from one sample in a study of cytomegalovirus exposure and HLA in healthy donors. Use of 60 Vbeta and 13 Jbeta primers characterized the PCR. Assay: immunoSEQ multiplex PCR; the TCRdb copy retains only in-frame clones and omits some. The sample contains 130,000 to 150,000 clones, roughly 80% of which appear only once. The sequencing input was PBMCs. The origin of the receptors is a man between 40 and 49 years old in good health and CMV-seronegative.

The chain is built from TRBV9 and TRBJ2-2, with a weak D call TRBD2 (5 bases). The germline V gene has CDR1 SGDLS and CDR2 YYNGEE. The CDR3 loop spans 13 amino acids. With 6 bases removed from V and 4 bases from J, the gap between germline ends came to 10 bases. CDR3: CASMAGGTGELFF. The CDR3 nucleotides read TGTGCCAGCATGGCTGGAGGCACCGGGGAGCTGTTTTTT.

The chain combines TRBV28 with TRBJ2-3; 8 nucleotides match TRBD1. J gave up 4 bases and V 2 bases, and 5 bases lay outside the gene matches. CDR1 and CDR2 from the germline V gene are MDHEN and SYDVKM. This CDR3 is 15 amino acids long. DNA for the CDR3: TGTGCCAGCAGTTTACGCCAGGGGGCCCCAGATACGCAGTATTTT. Its protein product is CASSLRQGAPDTQYF. The full variable domain, in which reference TRBV28 and TRBJ2-3 provide the parts outside the CDR3, is DVKVTQSSRYLVKRTGEKVFLECVQDMDHENMFWYRQDPGLGLRLIYFSYDVKMKEKGDIPEGYSVSREKKERFSLILESASTNQTSMYLCASSLRQGAPDTQYFGPGTRLTVL.

This clone was detected only a few times. V and J are TRBV7-2 and TRBJ2-2; D is perhaps TRBD1 (7 bases). Germline CDR1 and CDR2: SGHTA and FQGNSA. Trimming took off 0 bases at V and 7 bases at J, with 12 bases between the two ends. This CDR3 is built from 15 residues. CDR3 in amino acids: CASSLATGRGGELFF. Written as DNA, the CDR3 is TGTGCCAGCAGCTTAGCGACAGGGCGGGGCGGGGAGCTGTTTTTT.

This chain uses TRBV7-8 with TRBJ2-5; the D gene is possibly TRBD2 (6 bases). Gene TRBJ2-7 matches the end of the DNA better, so the J call may be wrong. Germline values: CDR1 SGHVS, CDR2 FQNEAQ. The CDR3 loop spans 15 amino acids. The CDR3 is CASSIPSGRGYEQYF. The CDR3 DNA is TGTGCCAGCAGCATACCCTCGGGGCGGGGCTACGAGCAGTACTTC.

The chain recombines TRBV29-1 with TRBJ2-1, with D maybe TRBD2 (6 bases). The V end was cut by 4 bases, the J end by 10 bases, with 17 bases between. Germline V gene data show CDR1 as SQVTM and CDR2 as ANQGSEA. This CDR3 region has 13 residues. CDR3 DNA sequence: TGCAGCGTTGCGGAGGGTCGTGGAAAGGAGCAGTTCTTC. It encodes CSVAEGRGKEQFF.

This chain links TRBV2 with TRBJ1-6; 7 bases map to TRBD1. CDR3 length: 11 amino acids. V shed 6 bases and J 18 bases; nucleotides not matched to a gene: 8. Germline CDR1 reads SNHLY; CDR2 reads FYNNEI. As DNA, the CDR3 is TGTGCCAGCAGACGGGACAGCCCGCCCCACTTT. Translating gives CASRRDSPPHF.

Worth noting for this clone: This same CDR3 is encoded by further DNA sequences in the sample. The chain combines TRBV28 with TRBJ1-1; maybe TRBD1 (5 bases). The CDR3 loop spans 14 amino acids. Germline V gene lookup returns CDR1 MDHEN and CDR2 SYDVKM. V was cut by 2 bases and J by 1 base, with 8 bases left in between. In DNA, the CDR3 is TGTGCCAGCAGTTTAATTAGGGGGAACACTGAAGCTTTCTTT. This translates into CASSLIRGNTEAFF.

The chain combines TRBV11-2 with TRBJ2-7; TRBD2 agrees at 15 bases. Germline CDR1 SGHAT, CDR2 FQNNGV. The CDR3 loop spans 15 amino acids. V shed 5 bases and J 4 bases; nucleotides not matched to a gene: 3. The CDR3, as DNA: TGTGCCAGCAGCCAGGGACTAGCGGGGGGATACGAGCAGTACTTC. Its protein is CASSQGLAGGYEQYF.

This clone is a singleton in its sample. V is TRBV7-9 and J is TRBJ2-5; D is possibly TRBD1 (6 bases). The V gene's germline CDR1 is SEHNR and CDR2 FQNEAQ (reference sequence). The CDR3 covers 13 residues. V was shortened by 4 bases and J by 0 bases, with 6 bases between the two germline ends. The CDR3 DNA reads TGTGCCAGCAGCTGGACAGACCAAGAGACCCAGTACTTC. Residues: CASSWTDQETQYF.

This clone was observed a handful of times. V is TRBV6-1 and J is TRBJ1-5, with 9 bases matching TRBD1. The CDR3 is made up of 17 amino acids. The germline CDR1 and CDR2 sequences are MNHNS and SASEGT. V lost 6 bases to trimming and J lost 1 base; unmatched junction nucleotides: 10. The CDR3 nucleotides are TGTGCCAGCAGGGAAACGCCTGGGACAGGGAGCAATCAGCCCCAGCATTTT. It is translated as CASRETPGTGSNQPQHF.

V is TRBV4-2 and J is TRBJ2-5; D unclear. The J call is doubtful: the DNA matches TRBJ2-7 better. The CDR3 spans 16 residues. CDR1 and CDR2 from the germline V gene are LGHNA and YNFKEQ. CDR3 protein: CASSPDSYSSSYEQYF. CDR3 nucleotides: TGTGCCAGCAGCCCCGACTCGTACTCGAGCTCCTACGAGCAGTACTTC.

The gene calls are TRBV7-8 and TRBJ1-1; TRBD1 aligns across 8 bases. The CDR3 loop spans 13 amino acids. V lost 3 bases and J lost 5; bases outside the gene matches: 2. Germline V gene data show CDR1 as SGHVS and CDR2 as FQNEAQ. The CDR3 loop reads CASSFDRGTEAFF. For the CDR3, the DNA is TGTGCCAGCAGCTTCGACAGGGGTACTGAAGCTTTCTTT. Looking up the rest from reference TRBV7-8 and TRBJ1-1 gives the full variable domain: GAGVSQSPRYKVAKRGQDVALRCDPISGHVSLFWYQQALGQGPEFLTYFQNEAQLDKSGLPSDRFFAERPEGSVSTLKIQRTQQEDSAVYLCASSFDRGTEAFFGQGTRLTVV.

The V call is TRBV7-3, the J call TRBJ2-1, with 12 positions matching TRBD2. The CDR3 has 15 residues. Germline CDR1 reads SGHTA; CDR2 reads FQGTGA. Trimming removed 4 bases from V and 7 bases from J; junction bases left unmatched: 5. The CDR3 nucleotides are TGTGCCAGCAGCTCACTAGCGGGGGGTAGGAATGAGCAGTTCTTC. It codes for CASSSLAGGRNEQFF.